Below are 18 T cell receptor beta chains sequenced from a single sample in a study of CD8+ T cells in alopecia areata. After isolation, RNA underwent reverse transcription to generate cDNA as the sequencing template. Sequencing used immunoSEQ multiplex PCR; TCRdb keeps in-frame clones, though not all of them. This repertoire shows some 150,000 clones, 65% to 75% found once; its top ten account for 10% to 12%. Sequencing was performed on CD8+ T cells sorted from blood, taken at week 0. The receptors derive from a human donor with alopecia areata.

V gene TRBV4-1 combines with J gene TRBJ1-1, with no clear D. CDR1 MGHRA and CDR2 YSYEKL come from the germline V gene. V dropped 3 bases and J dropped 4 bases, with 12 bases sitting between them. The CDR3 consists of 14 residues. CDR3 sequence (DNA): TGCGCCAGCAGCCAGTTACGGGGTTCCACTGAAGCTTTCTTT. Its protein product is CASSQLRGSTEAFF.

This clone was recorded many times. V and J are TRBV6-5 and TRBJ2-3; tentative D call: TRBD2 (5 bases). The CDR3 contains 11 residues. In germline, CDR1 is MNHEY, CDR2 SVGAGI. The germline V and J ends were trimmed by 6 bases and 5 bases, with 6 bases remaining between them. In nucleotides, the CDR3 is TGTGCCAGCAGAGGGAGAGATACGCAGTATTTT. It yields the protein CASRGRDTQYF.

This clone turned up a few times. The rearrangement links TRBV27 to TRBJ1-2; 9 bases fit TRBD1. The J segment lost 1 base and the V segment lost 6 bases, leaving 3 bases of the junction unmatched. From germline, CDR1 is MNHEY and CDR2 SMNVEV (reference sequence). The length of the CDR3 is 14 residues. The CDR3 region has the DNA TGTGCCAGCAGATTGGGACAGGGTAACTATGGCTACACCTTC. Translation gives CASRLGQGNYGYTF.

This clone was seen a single time. The V call is TRBV6-5, the J call TRBJ2-1, with D maybe TRBD1 (5 bases). Trimming removed 5 bases from V and 2 bases from J, with 10 bases in between. The CDR3 runs 14 residues. CDR1 and CDR2 (germline): MNHEY, SVGAGI. The CDR3 DNA reads as TGTGCCAGCAGTCTCGGACAACCCTACAATGAGCAGTTCTTC. It yields the protein CASSLGQPYNEQFF.

The chain uses TRBV29-1 and TRBJ1-1; possibly TRBD1 for D (5 bases). The V end lost 0 bases, the J end lost 5 bases, and 13 bases lay between the germline ends. The V gene's germline CDR1 is SQVTM and CDR2 ANQGSEA. The CDR3 has 14 residues. The DNA of the CDR3 is TGCAGCGTTGAAGATAAGGGGCGTTGGACTGAAGCTTTCTTT. It is translated as CSVEDKGRWTEAFF.

The rearrangement links TRBV5-4 to TRBJ2-1; 8 positions agree with TRBD2. The CDR3 extends over 16 amino acids. Losses at the gene ends were 0 bases for V and 0 bases for J; bases not matched to a gene: 2. Germline V gives CDR1 SGHNT, CDR2 YYREEE (reference sequence). CDR3 protein: CASSLAGTSSYNEQFF. In DNA form, the CDR3 reads TGTGCCAGCAGCTTGGCCGGGACTAGCTCCTACAATGAGCAGTTCTTC. The full variable domain, with the rest looked up from reference TRBV5-4 and TRBJ2-1, is ETGVTQSPTHLIKTRGQQVTLRCSSQSGHNTVSWYQQALGQGPQFIFQYYREEENGRGNFPPRFSGLQFPNYSSELNVNALELDDSALYLCASSLAGTSSYNEQFFGPGTRLTVL.

The V gene is TRBV7-9, the J gene TRBJ1-1; tentatively, D is TRBD1 (6 bases). Germline CDR1 reads SEHNR; CDR2 reads FQNEAQ (reference sequence). The CDR3 extends over 15 amino acids. V lost 3 bases to trimming and J lost 3 bases, with 14 bases between them. The CDR3 DNA follows: TGTGCCAGCAGCTTGGGTTACAGGGCGGACACTGAAGCTTTCTTT. Translating gives CASSLGYRADTEAFF.

This clone was seen a handful of times. The J gene is TRBJ2-2, the V gene TRBV29-1; 10 bases agree with TRBD1. Germline loops: CDR1 SQVTM, CDR2 ANQGSEA. The ends lost 4 bases at V and 5 bases at J; junction bases unmatched: 7. The CDR3 covers 15 residues. Here the CDR3 reads CSVGGQGPRTGELFF. As DNA, the CDR3 is TGCAGCGTTGGGGGACAGGGGCCACGAACCGGGGAGCTGTTTTTT.

The rearrangement joins TRBV10-3 to TRBJ2-3, with TRBD2 matching 8 bases. In germline, CDR1 is ENHRY, CDR2 SYGVKD. This CDR3 region has 16 residues. The V gene end was trimmed by 0 bases and the J gene end by 3 bases; junction bases not matched to a gene: 5. DNA for the CDR3: TGTGCCATCAGTGAGTCGGACGGGGGGGAGACAGATACGCAGTATTTT. Translation gives CAISESDGGETDTQYF.

In its sample, this clone was seen a few times. Other DNA sequences within the sample encode an identical CDR3. The chain employs TRBV20-1 and TRBJ1-1; D remains unclear. Germline V gene sequence: CDR1 DFQATT, CDR2 SNEGSKA (reference sequence). V lost 5 bases to trimming and J lost 0 bases, with 4 bases between them. This CDR3 spans 11 amino acids. CDR3 sequence reads: CSARLNTEAFF. CDR3 DNA sequence: TGCAGTGCTCGCTTGAACACTGAAGCTTTCTTT.

The rearrangement uses TRBV30 and TRBJ1-3; D gene unclear. Deletions cut 2 bases from V and 3 bases from J, with 8 bases between. In germline, CDR1 is GTSNPN, CDR2 SVGIG (reference sequence). The CDR3 runs to 13 residues. The DNA for the CDR3 is TGTGCCTGGAGTTGGGGAGGTGGAAACACCATATATTTT. Amino acids: CAWSWGGGNTIYF.

V gene TRBV10-3 combines with J gene TRBJ2-1, with 9 bases lining up with TRBD1. This CDR3 region has 14 residues. V was pared by 7 bases and J by 7 bases, with 8 bases of the junction left unmatched. From germline, CDR1 is ENHRY and CDR2 SYGVKD. The CDR3 reads CAIKTPGQGNEQFF. The DNA of the CDR3 is TGTGCCATCAAGACGCCGGGACAGGGAAATGAGCAGTTCTTC.

CDR3 nucleotide sequence: TGCGCCAGCAGCCAAGTTTCTGTTAATCAGCCCCAGCATTTT. Translated: CASSQVSVNQPQHF. This chain links TRBV4-1 with TRBJ1-5; no reliable D call. This CDR3 region has 14 residues. Germline V CDR1 and CDR2: MGHRA, YSYEKL. With 1 base removed from V and 4 bases from J, the gap between germline ends came to 8 bases.

This clone was detected only once. The rearrangement joins TRBV30 to TRBJ1-1; TRBD1 matches 7 bases. The CDR3 has 14 residues. Germline V CDR1 and CDR2: GTSNPN, SVGIG (reference sequence). With 4 bases clipped from V and 0 bases from J, the junction kept 5 bases outside the gene matches. For the CDR3, the DNA is TGTGCCTGGACCCCAGGGGGTATGAACACTGAAGCTTTCTTT. Amino acid sequence: CAWTPGGMNTEAFF.

The table lists this clone with a few counts. This sequence joins TRBV7-8 and TRBJ1-1; D remains unclear. The CDR3 contains 11 residues. V was cut by 10 bases and J by 2 bases, with 8 bases left in between. Germline V gene sequence: CDR1 SGHVS, CDR2 FQNEAQ. The CDR3 loop is CATHPNTEAFF. In DNA form, the CDR3 reads TGTGCCACCCACCCCAACACTGAAGCTTTCTTT.

The rearrangement links TRBV29-1 to TRBJ1-2; D gene uncertain. The CDR3 has 11 amino acids. Germline CDR1 and CDR2: SQVTM and ANQGSEA. V lost 3 bases and J 5 bases, leaving 7 bases between the germline ends. The CDR3, as DNA: TGCAGCGTTGATGCGAGATATGGCTACACCTTC. Its translation: CSVDARYGYTF. Combining the CDR3 with reference TRBV29-1 and TRBJ1-2 gives the whole variable domain SAVISQKPSRDICQRGTSLTIQCQVDSQVTMMFWYRQQPGQSLTLIATANQGSEATYESGFVIDKFPISRPNLTFSTLTVSNMSPEDSSIYLCSVDARYGYTFGSGTRLTVV.

The chain employs TRBV15 and TRBJ1-5; 8 bases map to TRBD1. CDR3 length: 16 residues. V was clipped by 4 bases and J by 0 bases; unmatched bases: 5. The germline V gene encodes CDR1 LNHNV and CDR2 YYDKDF (reference sequence). Written as DNA, the CDR3 is TGTGCCACCAGCACCGGACAGGGCCTTAGCAATCAGCCCCAGCATTTT. The encoded protein is CATSTGQGLSNQPQHF.

The chain is built from TRBV29-1 and TRBJ1-4, with D possibly being TRBD1 (5 bases). V gave up 7 bases and J gave up 0 bases, with 18 bases separating them. The CDR3 length is 16 residues. CDR1 and CDR2 from the germline V gene are SQVTM and ANQGSEA. The CDR3 DNA is TGCAGCGCTTGGGGCAGGGATCGAGCAACTAATGAAAAACTGTTTTTT. Residues: CSAWGRDRATNEKLFF.